This is a list of T cell receptor beta chains from one sample in a study of T cells in Graves' hyperthyroidism and ophthalmopathy. TCRdb re-analysed the multiplex PCR reads in MiXCR, keeping a single row per CDR3 protein. The profile shows 500,000 to 550,000 distinct CDR3 sequences, about 20% of them singletons. The sequenced sample was blood. The source of these receptors is a man aged 35-49 years with Graves' ophthalmopathy. The CDR3 runs from the conserved cysteine through the conserved F or W. The order of the fields is clone size, J gene, D gene, V gene, CDR3 protein, CDR3 DNA. A D gene is named only where the DNA matches it firmly. The listing skips clone size in some rows; elsewhere it reads once, few, many or a size class.

>few|TRBJ2-1|.|TRBV5-4
CASSLADSSFEQFF
TGTGCCAGCAGCTTGGCCGACAGTTCCTTCGAGCAGTTCTTC
>many|TRBJ1-1|.|TRBV20-1
CSAKTPMNTEAFF
TGCAGTGCTAAAACCCCGATGAACACTGAAGCTTTCTTT
>many|TRBJ1-2|.|TRBV20-1
CSGGGPANYGYTF
TGCAGTGGGGGCGGGCCCGCTAACTATGGCTACACCTTC
>.|TRBJ1-6|TRBD1|TRBV30
CASLAGGAGAPLHF
TGTGCCTCCTTAGCAGGGGGGGCTGGGGCACCCCTCCACTTT
>once|TRBJ2-5|TRBD2|TRBV5-1
CASSLEPSGRAETQYF
TGCGCCAGCAGCTTGGAACCTAGCGGGAGGGCTGAGACCCAGTACTTC
>few|TRBJ2-5|TRBD2|TRBV20-1
CSAANPGLAGLRETQYF
TGCAGTGCTGCCAACCCGGGACTAGCGGGGCTCCGTGAGACCCAGTACTTC
>many|TRBJ2-1|.|TRBV11-2
CASRARVGGTNNEQFF
TGTGCCAGCCGCGCCCGCGTAGGGGGGACCAACAATGAGCAGTTCTTC
>many|TRBJ2-1|.|TRBV7-6
CASSPGLAGEQFF
TGTGCCAGCAGCCCGGGACTCGCTGGGGAGCAGTTCTTC
>.|TRBJ2-3|.|TRBV7-3
CASSQGAGPGDTQYF
TGTGCCAGCAGCCAAGGGGCAGGACCAGGCGATACGCAGTATTTT
>many|TRBJ2-7|TRBD1|TRBV11-2
CASSIRTGSPRNEQYF
TGTGCCAGCAGCATCAGGACAGGGTCTCCCAGGAACGAGCAGTACTTC
>.|TRBJ2-7|TRBD2|TRBV30
CAWSGALAGTSLSYEQYF
TGTGCCTGGAGTGGAGCCCTAGCTGGGACTAGCCTATCCTACGAGCAGTACTTC
>few|TRBJ1-3|.|TRBV9
CASSARENSGNTIYF
TGTGCCAGCAGCGCCCGGGAGAACTCTGGAAACACCATATATTTT
>.|TRBJ1-1|.|TRBV6-2/TRBV6-3
CASSYSPRMNTEAFF
TGTGCCAGCAGTTACTCGCCCCGTATGAACACTGAAGCTTTCTTT
>many|TRBJ2-1|.|TRBV11-2
CASSPLGGWGALPNNEQFF
TGTGCCAGCAGCCCGCTCGGAGGTTGGGGGGCCTTACCCAACAATGAGCAGTTCTTC